These 4 T cell receptor beta chains were all obtained from the same sample, sequenced in a study of beta chain features in type 1 diabetes. Sequencing targeted expressed TCRB transcripts, as all isolated RNA had been reverse transcribed. The protocol was immunoSEQ multiplex PCR, while the TCRdb copy is restricted to in-frame clones and leaves out a portion. In the table there are around 15,000 clones, around 59% of which are singletons. Sequenced sample: stem cell memory CD4+ T cells from blood. These receptors originate from a woman aged 18-29 years in good health.

Here the CDR3 reads CAISERGLDQPQHF. In DNA, the CDR3 is TGTGCCATCAGTGAGAGGGGTCTGGATCAGCCCCAGCATTTT. The V call is TRBV10-3, the J call TRBJ1-5; D might be TRBD1 (5 bases). The CDR3 totals 14 residues. Germline CDR1 and CDR2: ENHRY and SYGVKD. V shed 2 bases and J shed 5 bases, with 10 bases lying between them.

V is TRBV2 and J is TRBJ2-7; tentatively, D is TRBD1 (6 bases). CDR3 length equals 11 residues. V shed 8 bases and J shed 1 base, with 6 bases lying between them. CDR1 and CDR2 from the germline V gene are SNHLY and FYNNEI. This CDR3 reads CASQGSYEQYF. In nucleotides, the CDR3 is TGTGCCAGCCAGGGGTCCTACGAGCAGTACTTC.

This clone appeared once. J is TRBJ1-1 and V is TRBV9, with 7 bases fitting TRBD1. CDR3 length: 14 amino acids. The V gene's germline CDR1 is SGDLS and CDR2 YYNGEE. V trimming: 4 bases; J trimming: 3 bases; junction bases outside the gene matches: 6. As DNA, the CDR3 is TGTGCCAGCAGCCCGGGGGACAGTTACACTGAAGCTTTCTTT. Translation: CASSPGDSYTEAFF.

The rearrangement links TRBV5-1 to TRBJ2-3; a weak D match, TRBD1 (5 bases). V was pared by 5 bases and J by 4 bases, with 20 bases between. From germline, CDR1 is SGHRS and CDR2 YFSETQ. The CDR3 extends over 16 amino acids. CDR3 amino acids: CASRAGYRGGADTQYF. DNA for the CDR3: TGCGCCAGCAGGGCCGGGTATAGGGGTGGCGCAGATACGCAGTATTTT.